This T cell receptor (beta chain) was captured by sequencing in a study of T-cell memory formation after mild COVID-19. CDR1 is SGHRS and CDR2 is YFSETQ in the germline V gene. The CDR3 contains 14 residues. Trimming shortened V by 4 bases and J by 8 bases, and 15 bases separated the two germline ends. TCRdb processed the 5' RACE reads anew with MiXCR; each CDR3 protein has one entry. This sample yields 300,000 to 400,000 distinct CDR3 sequences, of which 21% are seen a single time; about 12% belongs to the top ten. The source material was PBMCs or a T cell subset sorted from them (not recorded which). This TCR was sampled from an adult woman who had mild COVID-19 (a few samples of this study predate the infection). Cell type and time point are not known. The rearrangement links TRBV5-1 to TRBJ1-4; weak D call: TRBD1 (5 bases). CDR3 nucleotide sequence: TGCGCCAGCAGCCTAGGGGACCCCTGGGAAAAACTGTTTTTT. This encodes CASSLGDPWEKLFF.